This T cell receptor beta chain was observed in a study of T cells in Graves' hyperthyroidism and ophthalmopathy. TCR beta CDR3 region amplification was performed from RNA transcripts. When the TCR CDR3 underwent first-round RT-PCR, the HTBI primer set was used. TCRdb itself ran the multiplex PCR reads through MiXCR, one entry per CDR3 protein. Of 350,000 to 400,000 distinct CDR3 sequences in the sample, around 13% were seen once. The CDR3 extends over 13 amino acids. Between the trimmed V and J ends, which lost 3 bases and 5 bases, there was a span of 10 bases. Germline loops: CDR1 SGHDN, CDR2 FVKESK. This clonotype has a count of ten or more.

This receptor was identified in a woman aged 60-70 years with Graves' hyperthyroidism. The sample consisted of blood. The chain has TRBV14 and TRBJ1-1; D is perhaps TRBD1 (5 bases). The CDR3 DNA is TGTGCCAGCAGCCAGATGACAGCGACTGAAGCTTTCTTT. Protein product: CASSQMTATEAFF.